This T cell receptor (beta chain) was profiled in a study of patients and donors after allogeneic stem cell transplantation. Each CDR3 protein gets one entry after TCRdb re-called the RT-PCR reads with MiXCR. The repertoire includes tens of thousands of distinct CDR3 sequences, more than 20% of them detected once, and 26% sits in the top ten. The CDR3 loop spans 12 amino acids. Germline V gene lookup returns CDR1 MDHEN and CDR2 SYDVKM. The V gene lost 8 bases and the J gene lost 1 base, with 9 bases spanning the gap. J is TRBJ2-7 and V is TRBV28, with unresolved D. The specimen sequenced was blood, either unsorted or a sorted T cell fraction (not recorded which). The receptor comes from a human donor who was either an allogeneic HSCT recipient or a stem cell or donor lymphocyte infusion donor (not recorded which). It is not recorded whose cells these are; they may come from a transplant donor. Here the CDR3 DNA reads TGTGCCAGCGGACGGAAATCCTACGAGCAGTACTTC. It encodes CASGRKSYEQYF. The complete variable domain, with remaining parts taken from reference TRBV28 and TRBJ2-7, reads DVKVTQSSRYLVKRTGEKVFLECVQDMDHENMFWYRQDPGLGLRLIYFSYDVKMKEKGDIPEGYSVSREKKERFSLILESASTNQTSMYLCASGRKSYEQYFGPGTRLTVT.